This T cell receptor (beta chain) was recovered during a study of a mutant IDH1 vaccine in newly diagnosed glioma. The wider study: Treated patients had a mean age of around 40 years and a roughly 60% male, around 38% female split.

Time point denoted: baseline, week 1 (first vaccination visit). Treatment in this sample: pre-vaccination baseline after standard-of-care therapy. Only in-frame clones appear in the TCRdb table, and some are missing; sequencing was by immunoSEQ multiplex PCR. The sample yields 80,000 to 100,000 clones, roughly 78% seen once. This CDR3 contains 12 residues. CDR1 and CDR2 (germline): MRHNA, SNTAGT. After removal of 8 bases from V and 8 bases from J, the junction contained 8 bases not matched to a gene. This TCR derives from a man aged 35-49 years with glioma. Here the sequenced sample was PBMCs, taken from a glioma patient treated with radiotherapy, temozolomide or both. V usage is TRBV6-4 and J usage is TRBJ1-2, with 7 bases matching TRBD1. CDR3 loop: CASGDRVEGYTF. The CDR3 nucleotides read TGTGCCAGCGGCGACAGGGTTGAGGGCTACACCTTC.